These T cell receptor beta chains were read from a single sample in a study of control samples from healthy donors and cancer patients. TCRdb's copy holds only in-frame clones and misses some; the assay was immunoSEQ multiplex PCR. The profile covers 150,000 to 200,000 clones, with just under 95% appearing a single time and roughly 1.6% taken by the ten largest. The sequencing input was blood. The receptors originated from a man younger than 30 in good health. Each CDR3 is given with its conserved first and last residue. D genes are given only for firm matches. Only part of the rows carry a size: once, few, many, or a class if the clone is expanded.

j_gene: TRBJ2-2; abundance: NA; v_gene: TRBV11-2; d_gene: NA; CDR3nt: TGTGCCAGCAGCAGTAGGGACCAGCGATACACCGGGGAGCTGTTTTTT; CDR3aa: CASSSRDQRYTGELFF
j_gene: TRBJ2-3; abundance: NA; v_gene: TRBV2; d_gene: NA; CDR3nt: TGTGCCAGCACCCCCGGTTTGACGCAGTATTTT; CDR3aa: CASTPGLTQYF
j_gene: TRBJ2-2; abundance: NA; v_gene: TRBV27; d_gene: TRBD1; CDR3nt: TGTGCCAGCAGAGAGACAGGGGCCGGGGAGCTGTTTTTT; CDR3aa: CASRETGAGELFF
j_gene: TRBJ2-3; abundance: NA; v_gene: TRBV7-3; d_gene: NA; CDR3nt: TGTGCCAGCAGCTCTTCGGGGGCTAGCACAGATACGCAGTATTTT; CDR3aa: CASSSSGASTDTQYF
j_gene: TRBJ1-3; abundance: NA; v_gene: TRBV18; d_gene: NA; CDR3nt: TGTGCCAGCTCACCGGGAGCGGCTCAAGGCACCATATATTTT; CDR3aa: CASSPGAAQGTIYF
j_gene: TRBJ2-5; abundance: few; v_gene: TRBV4-1; d_gene: NA; CDR3nt: TGCGCCAGCAGCCAGGGACGGGCACCAGAGGAGACCCAGTACTTC; CDR3aa: CASSQGRAPEETQYF
j_gene: TRBJ1-2; abundance: NA; v_gene: TRBV5-1; d_gene: TRBD1; CDR3nt: TGCGCCAGCAGCCCCCAAACAGGGGGCGTTGGCTACACCTTC; CDR3aa: CASSPQTGGVGYTF
j_gene: TRBJ2-1; abundance: NA; v_gene: TRBV15; d_gene: NA; CDR3nt: TGTGCCACCACCGGGACCGGGAGCTCCTACAATGAGCAGTTCTTC; CDR3aa: CATTGTGSSYNEQFF
j_gene: TRBJ1-1; abundance: once; v_gene: TRBV5-6; d_gene: NA; CDR3nt: TGTGCCAGCAGCCCCGGGTTCCGGGTGGGCACTGAAGCTTTCTTT; CDR3aa: CASSPGFRVGTEAFF
j_gene: TRBJ1-1; abundance: NA; v_gene: TRBV5-1; d_gene: NA; CDR3nt: TGCGCCAGCAGCTTGGGACAGCTTGATGGCGGTGAAGCTTTCTTT; CDR3aa: CASSLGQLDGGEAFF
j_gene: TRBJ1-5; abundance: NA; v_gene: TRBV19; d_gene: NA; CDR3nt: TGTGCCAGTAGTATTGGACGTGGTTATAGCAATCAGCCCCAGCATTTT; CDR3aa: CASSIGRGYSNQPQHF
j_gene: TRBJ2-2; abundance: NA; v_gene: TRBV7-9; d_gene: NA; CDR3nt: TGTGCCAGCAGCGGGCAGGGCCGCGGCGGGGAGCTGTTTTTT; CDR3aa: CASSGQGRGGELFF
j_gene: TRBJ2-1; abundance: NA; v_gene: TRBV10-3; d_gene: TRBD2; CDR3nt: TGTGCCATCAACGGACTAGGGGTTTACAATGAGCAGTTCTTC; CDR3aa: CAINGLGVYNEQFF
j_gene: TRBJ2-7; abundance: NA; v_gene: TRBV15; d_gene: TRBD1; CDR3nt: TGTGCCACCAGTTGGACAGGGGACCCCTACGAGCAGTACTTC; CDR3aa: CATSWTGDPYEQYF
j_gene: TRBJ1-4; abundance: NA; v_gene: TRBV5-1; d_gene: NA; CDR3nt: TGCGCCAGCAGCTCCGCCCCCCAAGGGGAAACTAATGAAAAACTGTTTTTT; CDR3aa: CASSSAPQGETNEKLFF
j_gene: TRBJ2-1; abundance: NA; v_gene: TRBV30; d_gene: TRBD1; CDR3nt: TGTGCCTGGAGGCAGGGGGCTTGGAATGAGCAGTTCTTC; CDR3aa: CAWRQGAWNEQFF
j_gene: TRBJ2-5; abundance: NA; v_gene: TRBV11-2; d_gene: TRBD2; CDR3nt: TGTGCCAGCAGCTCTATACAACTAGCGGGGGGCCGGGAGACCCAGTACTTC; CDR3aa: CASSSIQLAGGRETQYF
j_gene: TRBJ2-1; abundance: NA; v_gene: TRBV20-1; d_gene: NA; CDR3nt: TGCAGTGCTAGTAATCGGGGATACTCGGACAATGAGCAGTTCTTC; CDR3aa: CSASNRGYSDNEQFF
j_gene: TRBJ2-1; abundance: NA; v_gene: TRBV9; d_gene: NA; CDR3nt: TGTGCCAGCAGCCCCTCGGGCTCCTACAATGAGCAGTTCTTC; CDR3aa: CASSPSGSYNEQFF
j_gene: TRBJ2-3; abundance: NA; v_gene: TRBV27; d_gene: NA; CDR3nt: TGTGCCAGCAGTCCGGGCGGTGATACGCAGTATTTT; CDR3aa: CASSPGGDTQYF
j_gene: TRBJ1-1; abundance: NA; v_gene: TRBV18; d_gene: NA; CDR3nt: TGTGCCAGCTCACCGAGGTCTGGGGCTGAAGCTTTCTTT; CDR3aa: CASSPRSGAEAFF
j_gene: TRBJ2-3; abundance: NA; v_gene: TRBV7-9; d_gene: NA; CDR3nt: TGTGCCTTCCTGGAAGTGGAGCAGTATTTT; CDR3aa: CAFLEVEQYF
j_gene: TRBJ1-5; abundance: medium-sized; v_gene: TRBV6-5; d_gene: NA; CDR3nt: TGTGCCACCGCGAGAGGGGAGGGACAGCCCCAGCATTTT; CDR3aa: CATARGEGQPQHF
j_gene: TRBJ1-3; abundance: NA; v_gene: TRBV7-3; d_gene: NA; CDR3nt: TGTGCCAGCAGCGCCGAGTTTGGAAACACCATATATTTT; CDR3aa: CASSAEFGNTIYF
j_gene: TRBJ1-2; abundance: NA; v_gene: TRBV25-1; d_gene: NA; CDR3nt: TGTGCCACCCAAAGCACTACAGGGCGTTATGGCTACACCTTC; CDR3aa: CATQSTTGRYGYTF
j_gene: TRBJ1-2; abundance: NA; v_gene: TRBV19; d_gene: NA; CDR3nt: TGTGCCAGTAGTATGACAGGAGCCTATGGCTACACCTTC; CDR3aa: CASSMTGAYGYTF
j_gene: TRBJ2-3; abundance: NA; v_gene: TRBV9; d_gene: NA; CDR3nt: TGTGCCAGCAGCCTCCGTAGTGCTGGGGCCGCCACAGATACGCAGTATTTT; CDR3aa: CASSLRSAGAATDTQYF
j_gene: TRBJ2-7; abundance: NA; v_gene: TRBV10-3; d_gene: NA; CDR3nt: TGTGCCATCAGTGACGGGGGCTACGAGCAGTACTTC; CDR3aa: CAISDGGYEQYF
j_gene: TRBJ2-2; abundance: once; v_gene: TRBV6-5; d_gene: NA; CDR3nt: TGTGCCAGCGGGGGCGAGATTAACACCGGGGAGCTGTTTTTT; CDR3aa: CASGGEINTGELFF
j_gene: TRBJ2-7; abundance: once; v_gene: TRBV28; d_gene: TRBD2; CDR3nt: TGTGCCAGCAGGTCGCGGGGGGGCGGTACCTACGAGCAGTACTTC; CDR3aa: CASRSRGGGTYEQYF
j_gene: TRBJ2-1; abundance: NA; v_gene: TRBV15; d_gene: NA; CDR3nt: TGTGCCACCAGCAGAGAGGGGCAGAGCTACAATGAGCAGTTCTTC; CDR3aa: CATSREGQSYNEQFF
j_gene: TRBJ2-7; abundance: once; v_gene: TRBV21-1; d_gene: NA; CDR3nt: TGTGCCAGCAGCACCCGGGACGGAGCCTTGACAACAAGTGACTACGAGCAGTACTTC; CDR3aa: CASSTRDGALTTSDYEQYF
j_gene: TRBJ1-1; abundance: NA; v_gene: TRBV6-6; d_gene: TRBD1; CDR3nt: TGTGCCAGCAGTATCCGGGACAGGGGGGACACTGAAGCTTTCTTT; CDR3aa: CASSIRDRGDTEAFF
j_gene: TRBJ2-7; abundance: NA; v_gene: TRBV11-2; d_gene: NA; CDR3nt: TGTGCCAGCAGCTTAGCGGGGACATATAACTTC; CDR3aa: CASSLAGTYNF
j_gene: TRBJ2-1; abundance: NA; v_gene: TRBV30; d_gene: NA; CDR3nt: TGTGCCTGGAGTGTAGCCTCATACGATGAGCAGTTCTTC; CDR3aa: CAWSVASYDEQFF
j_gene: TRBJ2-5; abundance: NA; v_gene: TRBV7-9; d_gene: NA; CDR3nt: TGTGCCAGCAGCCGACCGACGGAGACCCAGTACTTC; CDR3aa: CASSRPTETQYF
j_gene: TRBJ1-2; abundance: NA; v_gene: TRBV7-9; d_gene: TRBD1; CDR3nt: TGTGCCAGCAGCTTAGTGGGGGACAGCCCTTTCTACACCTTC; CDR3aa: CASSLVGDSPFYTF
j_gene: TRBJ2-1; abundance: NA; v_gene: TRBV19; d_gene: NA; CDR3nt: TGTGCCAGTAGTTCAAGGACGGAAGGGATACGGAATGAGCAGTTCTTC; CDR3aa: CASSSRTEGIRNEQFF
j_gene: TRBJ1-1; abundance: NA; v_gene: TRBV7-2; d_gene: TRBD1; CDR3nt: TGTGCCAGCAGCTCGGAAGGGGGCTCTGAAGCTTTCTTT; CDR3aa: CASSSEGGSEAFF
j_gene: TRBJ2-6; abundance: NA; v_gene: TRBV14; d_gene: NA; CDR3nt: TGTGCCAGCAGGCAGGGAGCCGGGGCCAACGTCCTGACTTTC; CDR3aa: CASRQGAGANVLTF
j_gene: TRBJ2-7; abundance: NA; v_gene: TRBV19; d_gene: NA; CDR3nt: TGTGCCAGTAGTATAGTGGGGGGACAGACCTACGAGCAGTACTTC; CDR3aa: CASSIVGGQTYEQYF
j_gene: TRBJ2-2; abundance: NA; v_gene: TRBV7-3; d_gene: NA; CDR3nt: TGTGCCAGCAGCTCGGGTCTCGGGGTGGAAAGGGAGCTGTTTTTT; CDR3aa: CASSSGLGVERELFF